The clone carrying this TCR beta chain was counted ten times or more. This entry belongs to a study of T cells in Graves' hyperthyroidism and ophthalmopathy. Using RNA transcripts as the source, TCR beta CDR3 regions were amplified. TCR CDR3 regions were first amplified by RT-PCR with HTBI primers. Via MiXCR, TCRdb re-called the multiplex PCR reads, giving one row per CDR3 protein. The table records some 600,000 distinct CDR3 sequences, about 15% of them present only once. The receptor was derived from a woman in her 30s with Graves' hyperthyroidism that later progressed to Graves' ophthalmopathy. Specimen: blood.

The CDR3 loop reads CGAGVNYGYTF. CDR3 nucleotides: TGTGGCGCAGGCGTAAACTATGGCTACACCTTC. The chain combines TRBV30 with TRBJ1-2, with D unclear. The CDR3 is 11 amino acids. The germline V gene encodes CDR1 GTSNPN and CDR2 SVGIG (reference sequence).